Following are 2 T cell receptor beta chains from one sample sequenced in a study of regulatory T cells in long-lasting Graves disease. Regarding time point: persistent/refractory GD, antithyroid drugs over 5 years with positive TRAb. PBMC-derived RNA was used for the TCR library. Arm-PCR with iRepertoire HTBI primers amplified the CDR3 regions for these TCR beta libraries. TCRdb passed the multiplex PCR reads through MiXCR, listing each CDR3 protein once. The sample comprises roughly 700,000 distinct CDR3 sequences, around 32% of which are singletons, and under 55% rests with the top ten. The sample in question was peripheral blood mononuclear cells (PBMCs), obtained when the disease was refractory, from a patient treated with antithyroid drugs. The receptors were gathered from a female donor with Graves disease.

This clonotype was counted only a few times. The chain joins TRBV11-2 to TRBJ2-5; 14 bases are shared with TRBD2. The CDR3 is 16 amino acids. V lost 5 bases, J lost 2 bases, and 4 bases stayed unmatched. Germline V gene data show CDR1 as SGHAT and CDR2 as FQNNGV. The CDR3 loop reads CASSGRTSGRQETQYF. CDR3 DNA: TGTGCCAGCAGCGGACGGACTAGCGGGAGGCAAGAGACCCAGTACTTC.

This clonotype has just a few counts. The V call is TRBV24-1, the J call TRBJ1-5, with D possibly TRBD1 on 5 matching bases. The CDR3 runs to 14 residues. The germline gives CDR1 KGHDR, CDR2 SFDVKD. With 7 bases removed from V and 7 bases from J, the gap between germline ends came to 16 bases. The CDR3 loop reads CATSGGLTVQPQHF. The DNA for the CDR3 is TGTGCCACCAGCGGGGGATTGACGGTCCAGCCCCAGCATTTT.